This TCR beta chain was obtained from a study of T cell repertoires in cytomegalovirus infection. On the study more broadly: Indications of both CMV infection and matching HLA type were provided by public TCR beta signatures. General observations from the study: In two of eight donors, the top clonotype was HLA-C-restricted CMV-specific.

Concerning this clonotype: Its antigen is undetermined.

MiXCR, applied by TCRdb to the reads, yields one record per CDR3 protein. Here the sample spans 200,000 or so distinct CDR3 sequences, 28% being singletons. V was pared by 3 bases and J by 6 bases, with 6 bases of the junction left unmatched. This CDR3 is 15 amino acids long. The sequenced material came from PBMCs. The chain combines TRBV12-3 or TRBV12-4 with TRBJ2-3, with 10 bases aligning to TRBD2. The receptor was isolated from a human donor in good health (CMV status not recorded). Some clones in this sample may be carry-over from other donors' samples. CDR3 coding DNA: TGTGCCAGCAGTTTTCCTAGCGGGGGAGGGGATACGCAGTATTTT. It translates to CASSFPSGGGDTQYF.